These T cell receptor beta chains were read from a single sample in a study of blood T cell repertoires in COVID-19. Here immunoSEQ multiplex PCR was the method, and the copy in TCRdb shows in-frame clones only, minus some. The sample includes fewer than 80,000 clones, roughly 88% of them seen just once. The sample was peripheral blood. The receptor source for this set is a human donor in a cohort sampled during active COVID-19. CDR3s include the opening cysteine and the closing phenylalanine or tryptophan. The D gene is left open where the match is weak. Some rows mark clone size as missing; the rest say once, few, many or name a class of expanded clone.

>TRBV18|-|-|TRBJ1-1
TGTGCCAGCTCCGGGGGGGTGACAATGAACACTGAAGCTTTCTTT
CASSGGVTMNTEAFF
>TRBV7-9|-|-|TRBJ2-1
TGTGCCAGCAGCTTGGCGGTTGAGCAGTTCTTC
CASSLAVEQFF
>TRBV6-5|TRBD2|-|TRBJ2-1
TGTGCCAGCAGTTACTCGGGCGGGAGACGGTACAATGAGCAGTTCTTC
CASSYSGGRRYNEQFF
>TRBV2|TRBD1|-|TRBJ1-1
TGTGCCAGCCTAGCTAGACAGGGGGCGAACACTGAAGCTTTCTTT
CASLARQGANTEAFF
>TRBV7-8|-|-|TRBJ2-2
TGTGCCAGCAGCTTATACGGGGGAGTAACATCCCCCGGGGAGCTGTTTTTT
CASSLYGGVTSPGELFF
>TRBV6-1|TRBD2|few|TRBJ2-6
TGTGCCAGCAGTGAGGGACTATTTGGGGCCAACGTCCTGACTTTC
CASSEGLFGANVLTF
>TRBV11-2|-|-|TRBJ2-2
TGTGCCAGCAGCTTAGCGGTGCAGGTTGGTTTGACCGGGGAGCTGTTTTTT
CASSLAVQVGLTGELFF
>TRBV7-9|-|-|TRBJ1-1
TGTGCCAGCATCCTCGGGGAGGGGGGGGCTTTCTTT
CASILGEGGAFF
>TRBV9|TRBD2|-|TRBJ2-7
TGTGCCAGCATCCCGTTGGGACTAGCGGAACCTTACGAGCAGTACTTC
CASIPLGLAEPYEQYF
>TRBV7-9|-|medium-sized|TRBJ2-7
TGTGCCAGCAGCTTTCAGGGGTCCTACGAGCAGTACTTC
CASSFQGSYEQYF
>TRBV6-2/TRBV6-3|-|-|TRBJ2-4
TGTGCCAGCAGTTACTCGAGTAAGGGGTCCGGGTGTTACTTC
CASSYSSKGSGCYF
>TRBV2|TRBD1|-|TRBJ1-1
TGTGCCAGCACTGAGCCCCCGACAGGGCCTGAAGCTTTCTTT
CASTEPPTGPEAFF
>TRBV4-1|TRBD1|-|TRBJ2-7
TGCGCCAGCAGCCAGCAGCCGGGACAGGGGGTTAGCGAGCAGTACTTC
CASSQQPGQGVSEQYF
>TRBV10-3|-|-|TRBJ1-1
TGTGCCACTTGGGACACTCCGAACACTGAAGCTTTCTTT
CATWDTPNTEAFF
>TRBV7-2|-|-|TRBJ2-3
TGTGCCAGCAGGTTAATCACAGGTTACCCCACAGATACGCAGTATTTT
CASRLITGYPTDTQYF
>TRBV6-5|TRBD1|-|TRBJ1-2
TGTGCCAGCAGGGGTTGGACAGGGATGAACTATGGCTACACCTTC
CASRGWTGMNYGYTF
>TRBV4-1|-|-|TRBJ2-3
TGCGCCAGCAGCCAAGAGAGGGCGCGAACAGATACGCAGTATTTT
CASSQERARTDTQYF
>TRBV2|-|once|TRBJ2-7
TGTGCCAGCAGTGACGTGACAGCCACCTACGAGCAGTACTTC
CASSDVTATYEQYF
>TRBV29-1|-|-|TRBJ2-1
TGCAGCGTTGAAATCGGTCAGGCCTACAATGAGCAGTTCTTC
CSVEIGQAYNEQFF
>TRBV3-1/TRBV3-2|-|-|TRBJ1-2
TGTGCCAGCAGCCCCCCCCACGGAGGAGGACTGTATGGCTACACCTTC
CASSPPHGGGLYGYTF
>TRBV5-5|TRBD2|-|TRBJ2-3
TGTGCCAGCAGCCCCCTTGGGGGGGGAACTACTAGCACAGATACGCAGTATTTT
CASSPLGGGTTSTDTQYF
>TRBV7-9|TRBD1|-|TRBJ2-2
TGTGCCAGCAGCTTAGGGAGGCAGGGGGCGCGTGACACCGGGGAGCTGTTTTTT
CASSLGRQGARDTGELFF
>TRBV5-4|TRBD2|-|TRBJ2-3
TGTGCCAGCAGCATTAGCGGGACTGAAGATACGCAGTATTTT
CASSISGTEDTQYF
>TRBV7-2|TRBD2|once|TRBJ2-2
TGTGCCAGCAGCTCGAGTAGCGGGATCGCCGGGGAGCTGTTTTTT
CASSSSSGIAGELFF
>TRBV2|-|-|TRBJ2-1
TGTGCCAGCAGTGGGGTCACAGGTTACTCCTACAATGAGCAGTTCTTC
CASSGVTGYSYNEQFF
>TRBV5-1|TRBD2|-|TRBJ2-3
TGCGCCAGCAGCTCAATTAGCGGGGACCTCACAGATACGCAGTATTTT
CASSSISGDLTDTQYF
>TRBV9|-|once|TRBJ1-4
TGTGCCAGCAGCGTTTACGGTGCAACTAATGAAAAACTGTTTTTT
CASSVYGATNEKLFF
>TRBV3-1/TRBV3-2|TRBD2|-|TRBJ2-1
TGTGCCAGCAGCCATGGGGGGAGGGCCGTAAATGAGCAGTTCTTC
CASSHGGRAVNEQFF
>TRBV7-9|-|-|TRBJ2-1
TGTGCCAGCAGCTTAGTAGGGGCCATATTCAATGAGCAGTTCTTC
CASSLVGAIFNEQFF
>TRBV7-9|-|-|TRBJ1-1
TGTGCCAGCAGCGGGAGCCACAAGAACACTGAAGCTTTCTTT
CASSGSHKNTEAFF
>TRBV19|-|-|TRBJ2-7
TGTGCCAGTAGCCCGGCTAGCGTGTACGAGCAGTACTTC
CASSPASVYEQYF
>TRBV27|TRBD1|-|TRBJ1-1
TGTGCCACCAGTAGGGGGCACGACACTGAAGCTTTCTTT
CATSRGHDTEAFF
>TRBV27|-|few|TRBJ2-7
TGTGCCAGCAGTTTATCTCCACCCCCTGTATTCACTTTTCGGTACGAGCAGTACTTC
CASSLSPPPVFTFRYEQYF
>TRBV5-4|-|-|TRBJ2-6
TGTGCCAGCAGCCCTATGACCGGGACAAGCTTCTCTGGGGCCAACGTCCTGACTTTC
CASSPMTGTSFSGANVLTF
>TRBV19|-|once|TRBJ2-5
TGTGCCAGTAGCCCTAGCACCGAGACCCAGTACTTC
CASSPSTETQYF
>TRBV7-2|TRBD2|few|TRBJ2-1
TGTGCCAGCAGCTTCGAGGGGCGGGGGTTAGACAATGAGCAGTTCTTC
CASSFEGRGLDNEQFF
>TRBV15|-|-|TRBJ1-5
TGTGCCACCAGCAGAGATCGGGGATACGGTCAGCCCCAGCATTTT
CATSRDRGYGQPQHF
>TRBV7-2|TRBD2|-|TRBJ2-2
TGTGCCAGCAGCCCCACTAGCGGCACCGGGGAGCTGTTTTTT
CASSPTSGTGELFF
>TRBV19|-|once|TRBJ1-5
TGTGCCAGTAAACAGGGCAATCAGCCCCAGCATTTT
CASKQGNQPQHF
>TRBV24-1|TRBD1|-|TRBJ1-2
TGTGCCTCGAGCCAGGGGGCGAAGGGTGGCTACACCTTC
CASSQGAKGGYTF
>TRBV19|-|few|TRBJ1-4
TGTGCCAGTAGTATCACCAGGGGAAGAGGGGAAAAACTGTTTTTT
CASSITRGRGEKLFF
>TRBV12-3/TRBV12-4|TRBD1|-|TRBJ1-2
TGTGCCAGCAGTTTAGGGACAGGTAGCGGCTACACCTTC
CASSLGTGSGYTF
>TRBV11-2|-|-|TRBJ1-5
TGTGCCAGCAGCTTGGCGGGGGGTAGCAATCAGCCCCAGCATTTT
CASSLAGGSNQPQHF
>TRBV2|TRBD1|-|TRBJ1-5
TGTGCCAGCAACACCGGACAGGTCCCGAATCAGCCCCAGCATTTT
CASNTGQVPNQPQHF
>TRBV5-1|-|-|TRBJ2-1
TGCGCCAGCAGCCTGACTAGGGGTGAGCAGTTCTTC
CASSLTRGEQFF
>TRBV19|-|-|TRBJ2-7
TGTGCCAGTAGTATTGGTCAGTCCTACGAGCAGTACTTC
CASSIGQSYEQYF
>TRBV27|TRBD1|-|TRBJ2-2
TGTGCCAGCGCCGGAGCACTCAGGGGGCCGAACACCGGGGAGCTGTTTTTT
CASAGALRGPNTGELFF
>TRBV19|-|-|TRBJ2-1
TGTGCCAGTAGTCTCGGGACTCGCAATGAGCAGTTCTTC
CASSLGTRNEQFF
>TRBV19|-|-|TRBJ1-2
TGTGCCAGTAGTATTCGGGGTGGCTACACCTTC
CASSIRGGYTF
>TRBV19|TRBD2|-|TRBJ2-5
TGTGCCAGTAGTATAGGGCTAGCGGGGCTCCAAGAGACCCAGTACTTC
CASSIGLAGLQETQYF
>TRBV3-1/TRBV3-2|TRBD2|once|TRBJ2-3
TGTGCCAGCAGCCAACCTAGCGGGAGGGGGGGCAGTACAGATACGCAGTATTTT
CASSQPSGRGGSTDTQYF
>TRBV5-1|TRBD1|-|TRBJ2-6
TGCGCCAGCAGCTTCCCCTCGGCGACAGGGGGAAGTAGTTATTCTGGGGCCAACGTCCTGACTTTC
CASSFPSATGGSSYSGANVLTF
>TRBV7-2|TRBD2|-|TRBJ2-1
TGTGCCAGCAGTTATAGCGGGGGCTCCTACAATGAGCAGTTCTTC
CASSYSGGSYNEQFF
>TRBV7-8|-|-|TRBJ2-1
TGTGCCAGCAGCCCTGTCCCGGGAGACTACAATGAGCAGTTCTTC
CASSPVPGDYNEQFF